The 18 T cell receptor beta chains below all came from one sample that was sequenced in a study of neurological immune-mediated disorders. TCRdb fed the 5' RACE reads into MiXCR, producing one record per CDR3 protein. Here the sample spans about 36,000 distinct CDR3 sequences, around 10% being singletons. Indicated time point: technical triplicate 1. The sample comprised PBMCs. All receptors derive from a man aged 60 to 75 with HTLV-1-associated myelopathy (HAM/TSP).

This clonotype has at least ten counts. The chain has TRBV7-2 and TRBJ2-5; no firm D call. V was shortened by 3 bases and J by 5 bases, with 10 bases between the two germline ends. Germline CDR1 SGHTA, CDR2 FQGNSA. The CDR3 loop spans 13 amino acids. CDR3 amino acids: CASSLTTSETQYF. The CDR3 region has the DNA TGTGCCAGCAGCTTGACCACATCGGAGACCCAGTACTTC.

Ten or more counts support this clonotype. V is TRBV5-6 and J is TRBJ2-7; 9 nucleotides align to TRBD2. The CDR3 contains 15 residues. Germline V gives CDR1 SGHDT, CDR2 YYEEEE. V shed 0 bases, J shed 3 bases, and the junction held 4 bases outside the gene matches. The CDR3 sequence: CASSLDASGDYEQYF. DNA of the CDR3: TGTGCCAGCAGCTTGGACGCTAGCGGGGACTACGAGCAGTACTTC. The entire variable domain, with the rest obtained from reference TRBV5-6 and TRBJ2-7, is as follows: DAGVTQSPTHLIKTRGQQVTLRCSPKSGHDTVSWYQQALGQGPQFIFQYYEEEERQRGNFPDRFSGHQFPNYSSELNVNALLLGDSALYLCASSLDASGDYEQYFGPGTRLTVT.

Ten or more counts support this clonotype. The rearrangement links TRBV6-5 to TRBJ1-6; 8 bases fit TRBD1. V lost 6 bases and J lost 7; bases outside the gene matches: 5. The CDR3 totals 14 residues. CDR1 and CDR2 from the germline V gene are MNHEY and SVGAGI. CDR3 bases: TGTGCCAGCAGACTCGGACAGGGAAATTCACCCCTCCACTTT. Its protein is CASRLGQGNSPLHF.

This clonotype has just a few counts. This sequence joins TRBV27 and TRBJ1-2; D is uncertain. The CDR3 totals 15 residues. Per germline, CDR1 MNHEY and CDR2 SMNVEV (reference sequence). The germline V and J ends were trimmed by 4 bases and 0 bases, with 12 bases remaining between them. In nucleotides, the CDR3 is TGTGCCAGCAGTTCGAAGGGCGCTACTAACTATGGCTACACCTTC. It yields the protein CASSSKGATNYGYTF.

The table lists this clonotype with many counts. The rearrangement links TRBV9 to TRBJ1-2; no clear D gene. Germline CDR1 is SGDLS and CDR2 is YYNGEE. V gave up 0 bases and J gave up 2 bases, with 8 bases separating them. The CDR3 covers 14 residues. The CDR3 sequence is CASSVDPDNYGYTF. In DNA, the CDR3 is TGTGCCAGCAGCGTAGACCCAGACAACTATGGCTACACCTTC.

About this clonotype itself: This sequence may be a read error, since a much larger clone differs from it by one base. This chain uses TRBV4-2 with TRBJ2-5, with unresolved D. Per germline, CDR1 LGHNA and CDR2 YNFKEQ. The length of the CDR3 is 14 residues. The chain's CDR3 is CVSSQEPVQETQYF. Written as DNA, the CDR3 is TGTGTCAGCAGCCAAGAACCCGTCCAAGAGACCCAGTACTTC.

There are many counts of this clonotype. The genes are TRBV9 and TRBJ1-5, with D unclear. This CDR3 comprises 16 residues. V was cut by 0 bases and J by 3 bases, with 13 bases left in between. Germline CDR1 SGDLS, CDR2 YYNGEE. CDR3 loop: CASSVDWQPLNQPQHF. DNA of the CDR3: TGTGCCAGCAGCGTAGATTGGCAGCCCCTCAATCAGCCCCAGCATTTT.

This clonotype was detected ten times or more. The chain carries TRBV9 and TRBJ1-1, with D unresolved. V shed 4 bases and J shed 2 bases, with 15 bases lying between them. CDR3 length: 15 residues. The germline CDR1 and CDR2 sequences are SGDLS and YYNGEE. The CDR3 is CASSRRPSLNTEAFF. CDR3 in DNA: TGTGCCAGCAGCCGGCGCCCGAGTCTTAACACTGAAGCTTTCTTT.

About this clonotype itself: This may be a read error: a much more frequent sequence differs by one nucleotide. The chain uses TRBV7-3 and TRBJ2-1, with TRBD2 identical over 10 bases. Germline CDR1 SGHTA, CDR2 FQGTGA. The ends lost 5 bases at V and 5 bases at J; junction bases unmatched: 6. The CDR3 is 15 amino acids. CDR3 in DNA: TGTGCCAGCAGCCGAGCGGGAGGGTATGACAATGAGCAGTTCTTC. Its protein is CASSRAGGYDNEQFF.

Many counts were recorded for this clonotype. The gene calls are TRBV12-3 or TRBV12-4 and TRBJ2-3, with 8 bases fitting TRBD2. This CDR3 has 15 amino acids. The J segment lost 1 base and the V segment lost 5 bases, leaving 5 bases of the junction unmatched. CDR3 protein: CASSPGLAGTDTQYF. CDR3 bases: TGTGCCAGCAGTCCCGGACTAGCTGGCACAGATACGCAGTATTTT.

This clonotype showed up many times. V is TRBV6-5 and J is TRBJ1-2, with a weak D call TRBD1 (5 bases). Germline V gene sequence: CDR1 MNHEY, CDR2 SVGAGI. Trimming removed 0 bases from V and 7 bases from J, with 18 bases in between. The CDR3 is 16 amino acids. The CDR3 sequence is CASSYSSLQGKSGYTF. The DNA of the CDR3 is TGTGCCAGCAGTTACTCTTCCCTGCAGGGAAAGAGTGGCTACACCTTC.

The sample holds a few counts of this clonotype. A clone one base away is much larger, so this may be a read error. The chain's CDR3 is CASSQIRRAGGYEQYF. CDR3 DNA sequence: TGTGCCAGCAGCCAAATCAGGCGGGCGGGAGGCTACGAGCAGTACTTC. The rearrangement links TRBV14 to TRBJ2-7, with TRBD2 matching 8 bases. The CDR3 is made up of 16 amino acids. V lost 2 bases to trimming and J lost 3 bases; unmatched junction nucleotides: 9. Germline V lookup: CDR1 SGHDN, CDR2 FVKESK. Together with reference TRBV14 and TRBJ2-7, the CDR3 gives the full variable domain: EAGVTQFPSHSVIEKGQTVTLRCDPISGHDNLYWYRRVMGKEIKFLLHFVKESKQDESGMPNNRFLAERTGGTYSTLKVQPAELEDSGVYFCASSQIRRAGGYEQYFGPGTRLTVT.

This clonotype was found many times. This chain joins TRBV28 and TRBJ1-6; 7 bases fit TRBD1. Germline CDR1 is MDHEN and CDR2 is SYDVKM. The CDR3 spans 14 residues. The junction had 12 bases not matched to a gene; V was cut back by 11 bases and J by 8 bases. CDR3 sequence (DNA): TGTGCCTCAACAGGGGCCGATAGGGATTCACCCCTCCACTTT. It is translated as CASTGADRDSPLHF.

There are many counts of this clonotype. V is TRBV12-3 or TRBV12-4 and J is TRBJ1-2; 8 positions match TRBD1. The CDR3 spans 14 residues. J was trimmed by 11 bases and V by 7 bases; bases with no gene match: 15. The CDR3 sequence: CASTTLGEDRAYTF. CDR3 DNA: TGTGCCAGCACTACTTTGGGGGAGGACAGGGCATACACCTTC.

This clonotype was counted at least ten times. The V call is TRBV20-1, the J call TRBJ1-4; D is ambiguous. There are 14 residues in the CDR3. V shed 1 base and J shed 8 bases, with 14 bases lying between them. Germline V CDR1 and CDR2: DFQATT, SNEGSKA (reference sequence). In DNA form, the CDR3 reads TGCAGTGCTAGAGTCGTGGGCGGGTTGGAAAAACTGTTTTTT. The encoded protein is CSARVVGGLEKLFF.

This clonotype appeared many times. This sequence joins TRBV6-1 and TRBJ2-4; possibly TRBD2 for D (6 bases). Germline CDR1 and CDR2: MNHNS and SASEGT. Trimming took 8 bases from V and 2 from J, leaving 16 bases between them. CDR3 size: 15 residues. Here the CDR3 reads CASGGGRTPKNIQYF. CDR3 DNA sequence: TGTGCCAGCGGTGGGGGGAGGACTCCCAAAAACATTCAGTACTTC.

This clonotype was seen at least ten times. In DNA, the CDR3 is TGTGCCAGCAGCCCCCCTGGGACAGGGTGGGACAATGAGCAGTTCTTC. The encoded protein is CASSPPGTGWDNEQFF. This chain connects TRBV7-6 to TRBJ2-1, with TRBD1 identical over 9 bases. Germline loops: CDR1 SGHVS, CDR2 FNYEAQ. The CDR3 is 16 residues long. V gave up 5 bases and J gave up 5 bases; unmatched junction bases: 10.

This clonotype was observed many times. The J gene is TRBJ2-3, the V gene TRBV20-1; D not resolved. CDR3 size: 14 residues. Germline CDR1 and CDR2: DFQATT and SNEGSKA (reference sequence). CDR3 in DNA: TGCAGCGTTGATGGCAGCGTCAAGGCAGATACGCAGTATTTT. Encoded protein: CSVDGSVKADTQYF.